The next 14 T cell receptor beta chains were all read from a single sample in a study of cytomegalovirus exposure and HLA in healthy donors. Vbeta (60) and Jbeta (13) primers were used in the PCR. The protocol was immunoSEQ multiplex PCR, while the TCRdb copy is restricted to in-frame clones and leaves out a portion. The table for this sample gives about 170,000 clones. Sequenced material: PBMCs. The origin of the receptors is a woman between 18 and 29 years old in good health and CMV-seropositive.

This chain joins TRBV6-5 and TRBJ1-2; a weak D match, TRBD1 (5 bases). The CDR3 loop spans 14 amino acids. Germline V CDR1 and CDR2: MNHEY, SVGAGI. V dropped 6 bases and J dropped 5 bases, with 16 bases sitting between them. CDR3 region: CASSPGAGRYGYTF. CDR3 bases: TGTGCCAGCAGCCCTGGGGCAGGGCGGTATGGCTACACCTTC.

This chain joins TRBV4-2 and TRBJ2-5; 8 bases agree with TRBD2. With 5 bases clipped from V and 5 bases from J, the junction kept 10 bases outside the gene matches. CDR3 length equals 15 residues. Germline loops: CDR1 LGHNA, CDR2 YNFKEQ. CDR3 nucleotides: TGTGCCAGCAGCTACCAGCGGGAGAAGGGTGAGACCCAGTACTTC. This translates into CASSYQREKGETQYF.

The chain is built from TRBV15 and TRBJ2-1, with 8 bases lining up with TRBD2. CDR3 length equals 14 residues. After removal of 5 bases from V and 8 bases from J, the junction contained 8 bases not matched to a gene. Germline V CDR1 and CDR2: LNHNV, YYDKDF (reference sequence). As DNA, the CDR3 is TGTGCCACCAGCTACCAAGCGGGAGCCGATGAGCAGTTCTTC. It encodes CATSYQAGADEQFF.

The V call is TRBV6-5, the J call TRBJ1-1; 8 nucleotides align to TRBD1. Germline assignment: CDR1 MNHEY and CDR2 SVGAGI. CDR3 length equals 16 residues. V trimming: 0 bases; J trimming: 0 bases; junction bases outside the gene matches: 3. The CDR3 DNA follows: TGTGCCAGCAGTTACTCGACAGGGGAACTGAACACTGAAGCTTTCTTT. Its translation is CASSYSTGELNTEAFF.

V is TRBV29-1 and J is TRBJ1-1; TRBD1 matches 7 bases. Trimming cost V 5 bases and J 6 bases; bases outside gene matches: 3. In germline, CDR1 is SQVTM, CDR2 ANQGSEA. The CDR3 runs 11 residues. The CDR3 region has the DNA TGCAGCGTTACCGGGACAGCTGAAGCTTTCTTT. Its translation: CSVTGTAEAFF. Looking up the rest from reference TRBV29-1 and TRBJ1-1 gives the full variable domain: SAVISQKPSRDICQRGTSLTIQCQVDSQVTMMFWYRQQPGQSLTLIATANQGSEATYESGFVIDKFPISRPNLTFSTLTVSNMSPEDSSIYLCSVTGTAEAFFGQGTRLTVV.

The V gene is TRBV7-8, the J gene TRBJ1-2; perhaps TRBD1 as D (6 bases). Trimming removed 2 bases at V and 4 bases at J, with 11 bases between. CDR1 SGHVS and CDR2 FQNEAQ come from the germline V gene. This CDR3 spans 14 amino acids. CDR3 protein: CASSLNRVSYGYTF. The DNA of the CDR3 is TGTGCCAGCAGCTTAAACAGGGTGAGCTATGGCTACACCTTC.

The chain employs TRBV19 and TRBJ2-1; tentative D call: TRBD2 (5 bases). The length of the CDR3 is 16 residues. Germline-derived CDR1 and CDR2 are LNHDA and SQIVND (reference sequence). The V gene lost 2 bases and the J gene lost 0 bases, with 11 bases spanning the gap. The CDR3 loop reads CASSILNGNSYNEQFF. CDR3 nucleotides: TGTGCCAGTAGTATACTTAACGGGAACTCCTACAATGAGCAGTTCTTC.

The V gene is TRBV10-3, the J gene TRBJ2-3, with D perhaps matching TRBD1 (5 bases). The CDR3 runs 13 residues. Germline V gene data show CDR1 as ENHRY and CDR2 as SYGVKD. The V gene lost 10 bases and the J gene lost 0 bases, with 11 bases spanning the gap. CDR3 loop: CASTTASTDTQYF. In DNA form, the CDR3 reads TGTGCCAGCACGACAGCCAGCACAGATACGCAGTATTTT.

This sequence joins TRBV19 and TRBJ2-6, with 12 bases identical to TRBD1. Germline assignment: CDR1 LNHDA and CDR2 SQIVND (reference sequence). This CDR3 is built from 18 residues. The V and J ends lost 10 bases and 0 bases, in that order; junction bases with no gene match: 10. The CDR3 is CATTGQGAQDSGANVLTF. The DNA for the CDR3 is TGTGCCACGACGGGACAGGGGGCTCAAGACTCTGGGGCCAACGTCCTGACTTTC.

CDR3 sequence (DNA): TGTGCCTGGAGGGGGGGGCCTAACACTGAAGCTTTCTTT. Translated, it gives CAWRGGPNTEAFF. The rearrangement joins TRBV30 to TRBJ1-1; possible D gene TRBD1, 6 bases. V lost 3 bases and J 2 bases, leaving 10 bases between the germline ends. The CDR3 runs to 13 residues. Germline V gene data show CDR1 as GTSNPN and CDR2 as SVGIG (reference sequence).

This rearrangement joins TRBV19 to TRBJ1-2; 9 nucleotides align to TRBD1. With V trimmed by 9 bases and J by 2 bases, 13 bases remained unmatched. CDR3 length: 16 amino acids. From germline, CDR1 is LNHDA and CDR2 SQIVND (reference sequence). In nucleotides, the CDR3 is TGTGCCAGCACCCCGGGACAGGGAACACGGAACTATGGCTACACCTTC. This codes for CASTPGQGTRNYGYTF. The full variable domain, its missing parts supplied by reference TRBV19 and TRBJ1-2, is DGGITQSPKYLFRKEGQNVTLSCEQNLNHDAMYWYRQDPGQGLRLIYYSQIVNDFQKGDIAEGYSVSREKKESFPLTVTSAQKNPTAFYLCASTPGQGTRNYGYTFGSGTRLTVV.

The rearrangement uses TRBV11-1 and TRBJ2-7; 9 nucleotides align to TRBD1. Germline V gene sequence: CDR1 SGHAT, CDR2 FQDESV (reference sequence). The CDR3 length is 14 residues. J was trimmed by 2 bases and V by 1 base; bases with no gene match: 0. CDR3 DNA: TGTGCCAGCAGCTTAGGGACAGGGGCCTACGAGCAGTACTTC. This encodes CASSLGTGAYEQYF.

This sequence joins TRBV25-1 and TRBJ2-3, with D hard to call. The CDR3 loop spans 12 amino acids. V was pared by 10 bases and J by 0 bases, with 8 bases between. Looked up from germline, CDR1 is MGHDK and CDR2 is SYGVNS. Here the CDR3 DNA reads TGTGCCACCTCGACTAGCACAGATACGCAGTATTTT. Amino acid sequence: CATSTSTDTQYF. Based on the CDR3 plus reference TRBV25-1 and TRBJ2-3, the full variable domain is EADIYQTPRYLVIGTGKKITLECSQTMGHDKMYWYQQDPGMELHLIHYSYGVNSTEKGDLSSESTVSRIRTEHFPLTLESARPSHTSQYLCATSTSTDTQYFGPGTRLTVL.

The rearrangement joins TRBV15 to TRBJ2-1; TRBD1 matches 10 bases. This CDR3 is 17 amino acids long. Germline CDR1 LNHNV, CDR2 YYDKDF (reference sequence). Trimming removed 4 bases from V and 7 bases from J; junction bases left unmatched: 13. The CDR3 spells CATSTSQRDRGRNEQFF. In DNA form, the CDR3 reads TGTGCCACCAGCACCTCACAGAGAGACAGGGGGCGAAATGAGCAGTTCTTC.